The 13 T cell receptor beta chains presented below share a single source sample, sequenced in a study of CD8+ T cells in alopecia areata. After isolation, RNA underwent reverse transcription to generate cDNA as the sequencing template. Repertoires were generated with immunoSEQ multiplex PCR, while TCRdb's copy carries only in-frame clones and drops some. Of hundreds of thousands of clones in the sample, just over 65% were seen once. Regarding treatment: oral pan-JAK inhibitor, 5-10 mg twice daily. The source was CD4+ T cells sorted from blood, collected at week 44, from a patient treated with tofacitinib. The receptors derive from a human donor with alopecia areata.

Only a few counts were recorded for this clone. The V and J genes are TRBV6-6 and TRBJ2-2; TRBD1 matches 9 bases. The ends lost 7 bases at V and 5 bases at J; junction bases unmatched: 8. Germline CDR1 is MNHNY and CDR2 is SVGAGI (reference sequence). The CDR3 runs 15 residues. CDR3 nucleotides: TGTGCCAGCACCCATGGGGACAGGGAAACCGGGGAGCTGTTTTTT. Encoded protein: CASTHGDRETGELFF.

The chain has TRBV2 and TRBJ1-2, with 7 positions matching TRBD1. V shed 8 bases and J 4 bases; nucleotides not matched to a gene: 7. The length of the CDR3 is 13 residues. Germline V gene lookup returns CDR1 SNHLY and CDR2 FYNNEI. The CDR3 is CASGGQEGYGYTF. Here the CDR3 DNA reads TGTGCCAGCGGTGGACAGGAGGGCTATGGCTACACCTTC.

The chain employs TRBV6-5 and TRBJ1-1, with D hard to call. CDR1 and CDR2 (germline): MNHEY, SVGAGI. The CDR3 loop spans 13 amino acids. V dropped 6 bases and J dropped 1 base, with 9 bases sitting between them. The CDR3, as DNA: TGTGCCAGCAGCAGCCTCGGGAACACTGAAGCTTTCTTT. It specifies CASSSLGNTEAFF.

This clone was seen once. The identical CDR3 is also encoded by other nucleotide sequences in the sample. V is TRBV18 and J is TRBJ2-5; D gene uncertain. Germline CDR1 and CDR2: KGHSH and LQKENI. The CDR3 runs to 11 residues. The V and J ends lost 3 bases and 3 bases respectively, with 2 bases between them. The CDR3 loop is CASSPKETQYF. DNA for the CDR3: TGTGCCAGCTCACCTAAAGAGACCCAGTACTTC.

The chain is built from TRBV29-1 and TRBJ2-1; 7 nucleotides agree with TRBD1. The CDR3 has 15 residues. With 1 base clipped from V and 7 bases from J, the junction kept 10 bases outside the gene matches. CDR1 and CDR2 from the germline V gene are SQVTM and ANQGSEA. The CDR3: CSVEADRVALNEQFF. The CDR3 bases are TGCAGCGTTGAAGCTGACAGGGTAGCGTTGAATGAGCAGTTCTTC.

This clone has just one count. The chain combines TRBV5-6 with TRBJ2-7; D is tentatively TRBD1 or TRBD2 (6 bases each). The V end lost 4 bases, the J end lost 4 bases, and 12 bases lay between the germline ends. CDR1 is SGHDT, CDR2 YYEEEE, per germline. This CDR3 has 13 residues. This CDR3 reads CASSAGGKYEQYF. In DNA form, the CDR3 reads TGTGCCAGCAGCGCCGGGGGCAAGTACGAGCAGTACTTC.

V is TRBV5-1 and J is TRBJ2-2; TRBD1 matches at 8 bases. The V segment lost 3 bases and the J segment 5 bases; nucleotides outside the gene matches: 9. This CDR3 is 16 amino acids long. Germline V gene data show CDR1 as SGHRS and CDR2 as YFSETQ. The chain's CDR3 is CASSWGRQGRTGELFF. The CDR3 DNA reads TGCGCCAGCAGCTGGGGGAGACAGGGGCGAACCGGGGAGCTGTTTTTT.

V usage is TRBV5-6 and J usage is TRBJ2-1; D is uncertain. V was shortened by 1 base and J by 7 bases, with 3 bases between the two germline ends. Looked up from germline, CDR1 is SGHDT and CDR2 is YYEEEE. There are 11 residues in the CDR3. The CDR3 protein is CASSLRNEQFF. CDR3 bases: TGTGCCAGCAGCTTGAGGAATGAGCAGTTCTTC.

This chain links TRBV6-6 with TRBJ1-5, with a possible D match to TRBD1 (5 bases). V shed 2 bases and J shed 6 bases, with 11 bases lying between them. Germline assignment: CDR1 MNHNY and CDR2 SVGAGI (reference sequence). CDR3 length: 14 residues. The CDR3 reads CASSYPGALQPQHF. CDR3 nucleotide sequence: TGTGCCAGCAGTTACCCCGGGGCTCTTCAGCCCCAGCATTTT.

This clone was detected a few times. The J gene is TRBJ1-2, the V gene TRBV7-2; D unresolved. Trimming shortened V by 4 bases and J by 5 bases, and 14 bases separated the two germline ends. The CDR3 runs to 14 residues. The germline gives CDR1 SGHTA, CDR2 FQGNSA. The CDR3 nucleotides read TGTGCCAGCAGCTCGTCTGCGTCTCTGTATGGCTACACCTTC. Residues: CASSSSASLYGYTF.

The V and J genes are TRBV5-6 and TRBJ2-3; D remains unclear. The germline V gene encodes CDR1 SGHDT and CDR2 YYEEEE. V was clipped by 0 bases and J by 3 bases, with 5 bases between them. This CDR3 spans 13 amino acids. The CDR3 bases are TGTGCCAGCAGCTTGGGAGGAACAGATACGCAGTATTTT. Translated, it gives CASSLGGTDTQYF.

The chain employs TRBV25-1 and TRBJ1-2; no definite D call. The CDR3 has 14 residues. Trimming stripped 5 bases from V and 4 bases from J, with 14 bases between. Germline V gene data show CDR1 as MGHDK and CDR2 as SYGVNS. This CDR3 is CASSSKTTSYGYTF. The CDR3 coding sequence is TGTGCCAGCAGTTCCAAAACAACCAGCTATGGCTACACCTTC.

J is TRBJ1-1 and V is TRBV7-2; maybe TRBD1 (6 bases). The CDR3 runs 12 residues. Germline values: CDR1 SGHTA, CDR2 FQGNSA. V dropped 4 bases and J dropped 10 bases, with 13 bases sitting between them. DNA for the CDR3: TGTGCCAGCAGCTCTACAGGGCACGGAGCTTTCTTT. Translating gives CASSSTGHGAFF.